This T cell receptor beta chain was sequenced in a study of blood T cell repertoires in COVID-19. The overall study: COVID-19 samples, acute and convalescent, were from the United States, Italy and Spain. T cells, B-cell-depleted T cells, or PBMCs supplied cDNA or gDNA.

In the original workflow: Reference gene primer amplification gave estimated nucleated cell counts. The repertoire was sequenced with immunoSEQ multiplex PCR; TCRdb's copy has only in-frame clones and lacks some. V, J and clone size are those of that table, while D and trimming were read from the DNA. The profile shows 300,000 to 350,000 clones, approximately 90% of them singletons. Losses at the gene ends were 1 base for V and 4 bases for J; bases not matched to a gene: 4. The germline V gene encodes CDR1 SGHDN and CDR2 FVKESK. The CDR3 has 16 amino acids. The rearrangement uses TRBV14 and TRBJ2-7, with TRBD2 matching 13 bases. Sequences were obtained from peripheral blood. This receptor was taken from a man in his late teens or twenties with active or convalescent COVID-19. The CDR3 DNA reads TGTGCCAGCAGCCAAGGGACTAGCGGGAGTATTTACGAGCAGTACTTC. Its translation: CASSQGTSGSIYEQYF.